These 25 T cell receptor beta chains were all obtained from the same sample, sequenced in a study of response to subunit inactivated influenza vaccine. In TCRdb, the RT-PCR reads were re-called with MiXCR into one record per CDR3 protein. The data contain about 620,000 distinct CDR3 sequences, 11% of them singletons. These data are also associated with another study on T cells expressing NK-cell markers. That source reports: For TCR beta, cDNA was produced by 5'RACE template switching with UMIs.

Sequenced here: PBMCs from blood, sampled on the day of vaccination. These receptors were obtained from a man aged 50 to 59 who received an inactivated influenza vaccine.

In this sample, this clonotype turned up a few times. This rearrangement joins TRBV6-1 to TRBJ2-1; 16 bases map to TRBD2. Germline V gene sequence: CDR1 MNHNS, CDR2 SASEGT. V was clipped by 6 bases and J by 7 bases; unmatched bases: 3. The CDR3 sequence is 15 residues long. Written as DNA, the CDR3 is TGTGCCAGCAGGGGACTAGCGGGAGGGAGGAATGAGCAGTTCTTC. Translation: CASRGLAGGRNEQFF.

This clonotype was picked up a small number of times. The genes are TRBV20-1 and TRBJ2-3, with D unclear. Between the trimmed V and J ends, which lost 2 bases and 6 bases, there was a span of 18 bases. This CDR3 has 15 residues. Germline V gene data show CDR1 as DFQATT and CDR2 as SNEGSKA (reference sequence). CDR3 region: CSARTPQASRDTQYF. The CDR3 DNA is TGCAGTGCTAGAACACCTCAGGCGTCCCGGGATACGCAGTATTTT.

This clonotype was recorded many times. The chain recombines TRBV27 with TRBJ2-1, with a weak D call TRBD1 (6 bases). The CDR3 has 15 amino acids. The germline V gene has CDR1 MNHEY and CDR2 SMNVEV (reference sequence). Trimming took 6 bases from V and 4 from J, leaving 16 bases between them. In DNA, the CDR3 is TGTGCCAGCAGGGGGCCGGGACACCTATACAATGAGCAGTTCTTC. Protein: CASRGPGHLYNEQFF.

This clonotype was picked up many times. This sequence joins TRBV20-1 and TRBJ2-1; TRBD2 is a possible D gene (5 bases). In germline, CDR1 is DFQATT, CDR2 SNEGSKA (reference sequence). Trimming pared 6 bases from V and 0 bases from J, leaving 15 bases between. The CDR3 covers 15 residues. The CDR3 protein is CSALHLEGSYNEQFF. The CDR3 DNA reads TGCAGTGCGCTCCATTTAGAGGGCTCCTACAATGAGCAGTTCTTC.

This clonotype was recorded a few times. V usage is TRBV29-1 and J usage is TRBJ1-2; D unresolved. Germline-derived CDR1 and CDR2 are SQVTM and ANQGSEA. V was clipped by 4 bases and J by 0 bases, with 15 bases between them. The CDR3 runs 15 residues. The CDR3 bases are TGCAGCGTTGTCGGACCCGGGTTCACTAACTATGGCTACACCTTC. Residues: CSVVGPGFTNYGYTF. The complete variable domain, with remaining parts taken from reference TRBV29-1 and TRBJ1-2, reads SAVISQKPSRDICQRGTSLTIQCQVDSQVTMMFWYRQQPGQSLTLIATANQGSEATYESGFVIDKFPISRPNLTFSTLTVSNMSPEDSSIYLCSVVGPGFTNYGYTFGSGTRLTVV.

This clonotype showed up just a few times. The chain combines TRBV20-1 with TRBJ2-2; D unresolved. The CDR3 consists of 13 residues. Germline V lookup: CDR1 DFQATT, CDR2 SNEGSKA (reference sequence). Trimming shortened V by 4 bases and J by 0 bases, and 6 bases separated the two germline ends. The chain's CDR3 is CSAKQPNTGELFF. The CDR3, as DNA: TGCAGTGCTAAACAGCCGAACACCGGGGAGCTGTTTTTT.

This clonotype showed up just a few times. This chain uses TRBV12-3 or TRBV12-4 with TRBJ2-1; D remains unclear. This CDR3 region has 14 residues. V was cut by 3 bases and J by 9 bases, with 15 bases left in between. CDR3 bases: TGTGCCAGCAGTTTGGTAGGGCCTAGAGCTGAGCAGTTCTTC. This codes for CASSLVGPRAEQFF.

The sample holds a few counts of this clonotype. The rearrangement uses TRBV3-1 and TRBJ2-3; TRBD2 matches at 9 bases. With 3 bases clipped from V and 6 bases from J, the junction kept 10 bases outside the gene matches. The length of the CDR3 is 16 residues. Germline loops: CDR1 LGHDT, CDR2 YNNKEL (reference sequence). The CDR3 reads CASSHQGAGGPDTQYF. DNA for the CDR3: TGTGCCAGCAGCCACCAAGGGGCGGGAGGGCCCGATACGCAGTATTTT.

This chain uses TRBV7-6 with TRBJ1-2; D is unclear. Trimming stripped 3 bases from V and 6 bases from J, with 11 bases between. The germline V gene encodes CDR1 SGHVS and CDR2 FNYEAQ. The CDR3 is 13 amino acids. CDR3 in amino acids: CASSLARSDGYTF. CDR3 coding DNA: TGTGCCAGCAGCTTGGCCCGTTCGGATGGCTACACCTTC.

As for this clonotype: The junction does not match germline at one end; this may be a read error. Here the CDR3 reads CASSEDRRYQQYF. The CDR3 nucleotides are TGTGCCAGCAGTGAGGACAGACGCTACCAGCAGTACTTC. V usage is TRBV6-2 or TRBV6-3 and J usage is TRBJ2-7, with a tentative D call TRBD1 (6 bases). Germline lookup yields CDR1 MNHEY and CDR2 SVGEGT. CDR3 size: 13 residues.

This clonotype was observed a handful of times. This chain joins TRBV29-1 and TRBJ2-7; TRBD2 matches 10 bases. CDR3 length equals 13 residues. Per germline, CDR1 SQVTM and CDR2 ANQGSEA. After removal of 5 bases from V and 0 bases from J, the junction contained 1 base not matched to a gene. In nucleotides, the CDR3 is TGCAGCGTTACTAGCGGGAACTCCTACGAGCAGTACTTC. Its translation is CSVTSGNSYEQYF.

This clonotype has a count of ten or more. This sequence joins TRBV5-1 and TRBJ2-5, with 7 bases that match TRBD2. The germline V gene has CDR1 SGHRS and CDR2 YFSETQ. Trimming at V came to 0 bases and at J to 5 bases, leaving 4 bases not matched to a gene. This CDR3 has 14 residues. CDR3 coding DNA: TGCGCCAGCAGCTTGGCTCCGGGAGGCGAGACCCAGTACTTC. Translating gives CASSLAPGGETQYF.

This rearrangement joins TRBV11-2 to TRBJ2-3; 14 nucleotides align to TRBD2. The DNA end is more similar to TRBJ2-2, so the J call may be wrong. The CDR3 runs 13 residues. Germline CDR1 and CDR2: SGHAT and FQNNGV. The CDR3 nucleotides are TGTGCCAGCAGCGTCGGACTAGCGGGGGGCCTGTTTTTT. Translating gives CASSVGLAGGLFF.

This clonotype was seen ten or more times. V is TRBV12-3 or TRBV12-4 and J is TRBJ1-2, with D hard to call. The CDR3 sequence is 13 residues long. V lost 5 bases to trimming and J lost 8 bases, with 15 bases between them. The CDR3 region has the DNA TGTGCCAGCAGTGAACCGGGCCCCGGGGGCTACACCTTC. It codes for CASSEPGPGGYTF.

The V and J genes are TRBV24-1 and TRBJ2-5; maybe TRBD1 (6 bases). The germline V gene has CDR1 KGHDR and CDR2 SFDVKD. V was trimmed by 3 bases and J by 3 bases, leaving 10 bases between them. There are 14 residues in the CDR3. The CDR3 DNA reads TGTGCCACCAGTGATGGGGGCGCGGAAGAGACCCAGTACTTC. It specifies CATSDGGAEETQYF.

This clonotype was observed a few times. CDR3 coding DNA: TGCGCCAGCAGCCAAGCTCAGGGCGCGGACAATTCACCCCTCCACTTT. It encodes CASSQAQGADNSPLHF. The chain has TRBV4-1 and TRBJ1-6; D perhaps matches TRBD1 (5 bases). Germline assignment: CDR1 MGHRA and CDR2 YSYEKL. The CDR3 runs to 16 residues. V was shortened by 1 base and J by 7 bases, with 14 bases between the two germline ends.

CDR3 amino acids: CASSFSSGETYEQYF. The CDR3 DNA reads as TGTGCCAGCAGTTTCAGTAGCGGGGAAACCTACGAGCAGTACTTC. The chain carries TRBV27 and TRBJ2-7, with TRBD2 matching over 8 bases. The germline gives CDR1 MNHEY, CDR2 SMNVEV (reference sequence). This CDR3 contains 15 residues. The trim removed 3 bases at V and 2 bases at J, leaving 6 bases unmatched.

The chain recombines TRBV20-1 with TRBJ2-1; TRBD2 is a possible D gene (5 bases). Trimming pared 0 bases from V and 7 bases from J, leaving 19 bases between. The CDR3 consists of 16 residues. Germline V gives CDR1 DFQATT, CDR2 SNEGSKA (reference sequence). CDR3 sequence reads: CSARDLRRAGMNEQFF. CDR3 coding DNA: TGCAGTGCTAGAGATTTGAGGCGGGCCGGGATGAATGAGCAGTTCTTC.

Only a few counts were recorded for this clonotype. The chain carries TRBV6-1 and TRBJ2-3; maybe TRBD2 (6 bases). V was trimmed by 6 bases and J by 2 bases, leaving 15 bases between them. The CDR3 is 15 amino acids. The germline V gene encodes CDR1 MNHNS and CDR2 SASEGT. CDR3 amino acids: CASSPVGRDTDTQYF. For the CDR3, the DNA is TGTGCCAGCAGCCCAGTGGGGCGGGACACAGATACGCAGTATTTT.

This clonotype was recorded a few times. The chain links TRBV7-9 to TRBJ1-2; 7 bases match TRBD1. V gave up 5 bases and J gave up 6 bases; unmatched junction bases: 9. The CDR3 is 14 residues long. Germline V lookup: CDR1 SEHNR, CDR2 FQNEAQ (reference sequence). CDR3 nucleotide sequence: TGTGCCAGCAGCCTCGGGACAGTCGATCATGGCTACACCTTC. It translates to CASSLGTVDHGYTF.

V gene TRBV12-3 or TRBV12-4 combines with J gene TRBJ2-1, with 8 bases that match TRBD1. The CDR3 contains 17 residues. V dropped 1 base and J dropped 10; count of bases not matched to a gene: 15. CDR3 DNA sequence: TGTGCCAGCAGTTTAGGCTTACGACCGAGGACAGGGCAAGAGCAGTTCTTC. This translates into CASSLGLRPRTGQEQFF.

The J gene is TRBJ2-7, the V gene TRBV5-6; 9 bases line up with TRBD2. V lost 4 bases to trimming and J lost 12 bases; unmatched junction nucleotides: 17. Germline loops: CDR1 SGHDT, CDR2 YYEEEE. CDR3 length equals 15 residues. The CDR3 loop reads CASSPGGGGVLRLYF. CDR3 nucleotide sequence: TGTGCCAGCAGCCCCGGTGGCGGGGGGGTACTCAGGTTGTACTTC.

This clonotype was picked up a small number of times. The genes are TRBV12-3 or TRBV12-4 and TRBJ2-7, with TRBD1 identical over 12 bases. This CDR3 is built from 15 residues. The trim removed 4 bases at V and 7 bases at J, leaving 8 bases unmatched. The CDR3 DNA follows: TGTGCCAGCAGTTACCTGGGACAGGGGGCGGGGGAGCAGTACTTC. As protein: CASSYLGQGAGEQYF.

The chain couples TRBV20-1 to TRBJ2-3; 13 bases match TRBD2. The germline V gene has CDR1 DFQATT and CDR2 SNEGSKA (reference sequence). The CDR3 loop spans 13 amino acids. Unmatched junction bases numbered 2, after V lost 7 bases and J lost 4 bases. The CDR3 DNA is TGCAGTGGGACTAGCGGGAGATCAGATACGCAGTATTTT. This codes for CSGTSGRSDTQYF.

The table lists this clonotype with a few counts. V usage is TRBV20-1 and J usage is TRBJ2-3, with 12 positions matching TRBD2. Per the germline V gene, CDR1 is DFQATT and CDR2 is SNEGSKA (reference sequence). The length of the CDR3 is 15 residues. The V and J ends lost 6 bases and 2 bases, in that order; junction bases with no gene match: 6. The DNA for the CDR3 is TGCAGTGCGTCGACTAGCGGGGGAATCACAGATACGCAGTATTTT. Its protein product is CSASTSGGITDTQYF.